Following are 29 T cell receptor beta chains from one sample sequenced in a study of cytomegalovirus exposure and HLA in healthy donors (TCRdb year 2017). The library came from the immunoSEQ multiplex PCR assay. The multiplex PCR relied on a mix of 60 forward primers for TCR Vbeta segments and 13 reverse primers for TCR Jbeta segments. TCRdb carries this immuneACCESS record with in-frame sequences only. Its versions omit some clonotypes, under half of them owing to an unresolved V gene in the studies checked, with the rest unexplained. Within this sample are fewer than 60,000 clones, with less than 70% of them counted one time only. Together, the top ten hold 12% of the sample. The source material was PBMCs. The receptor set was obtained from a human donor in good health.

This chain uses TRBV7-2 with TRBJ1-1, with D perhaps matching TRBD1 (5 bases). The germline V gene has CDR1 SGHTA and CDR2 FQGNSA. This CDR3 has 14 residues. Deletions cut 0 bases from V and 4 bases from J, with 9 bases between. The CDR3 nucleotides are TGTGCCAGCAGCTTAGCGGGCAGGGTCACTGAAGCTTTCTTT. It is translated as CASSLAGRVTEAFF.

The CDR3: CASGQGLYYGYTF. CDR3 sequence (DNA): TGTGCCAGTGGACAGGGGCTTTACTATGGCTACACCTTC. V and J are TRBV19 and TRBJ1-2; TRBD1 matches at 9 bases. V lost 8 bases, J lost 3 bases, and 4 bases stayed unmatched. This CDR3 spans 13 amino acids. The germline CDR1 and CDR2 sequences are LNHDA and SQIVND (reference sequence).

The chain is built from TRBV9 and TRBJ1-2, with D possibly TRBD1 on 5 matching bases. The CDR3 is 15 residues long. Trimming shortened V by 4 bases and J by 7 bases, and 20 bases separated the two germline ends. Germline V gene lookup returns CDR1 SGDLS and CDR2 YYNGEE. CDR3 coding DNA: TGTGCCAGCAGCCCCCCCGCGACTTTTAGGGGTGGCTACACCTTC. As protein: CASSPPATFRGGYTF. Supplemented by reference TRBV9 and TRBJ1-2, the full variable domain reads DSGVTQTPKHLITATGQRVTLRCSPRSGDLSVYWYQQSLDQGLQFLIQYYNGEERAKGNILERFSAQQFPDLHSELNLSSLELGDSALYFCASSPPATFRGGYTFGSGTRLTVV.

The chain recombines TRBV19 with TRBJ2-7; TRBD1 aligns across 9 bases. The CDR3 spans 14 residues. CDR1 and CDR2 (germline): LNHDA, SQIVND (reference sequence). The V segment lost 5 bases and the J segment 6 bases; nucleotides outside the gene matches: 8. In DNA, the CDR3 is TGTGCCAGTAGTCCTATGGGGACAGGGTTCGAGCAGTACTTC. This sequence encodes CASSPMGTGFEQYF.

The V and J genes are TRBV10-2 and TRBJ1-1; a possible D gene is TRBD1 (5 bases). CDR1 is WSHSY and CDR2 is SAAADI in the germline V gene. CDR3 length: 12 residues. V was cut by 2 bases and J by 7 bases, with 8 bases left in between. CDR3 bases: TGCGCCAGCAGTGAGACTCAGGGTGAAGCTTTCTTT. It yields the protein CASSETQGEAFF.

The chain combines TRBV6-5 with TRBJ1-2; TRBD1 aligns across 7 bases. V dropped 6 bases and J dropped 4; count of bases not matched to a gene: 5. Germline CDR1 and CDR2: MNHEY and SVGAGI. This CDR3 comprises 13 residues. CDR3 region: CASSTGQTYGYTF. As DNA, the CDR3 is TGTGCCAGCAGCACGGGACAGACCTATGGCTACACCTTC.

This clone was seen a handful of times. The genes are TRBV15 and TRBJ2-5; tentatively, D is TRBD1 (6 bases). This CDR3 has 15 residues. The germline V gene encodes CDR1 LNHNV and CDR2 YYDKDF (reference sequence). The ends were cut back, 0 bases at V and 0 bases at J, with 8 bases in the middle. CDR3 sequence (DNA): TGTGCCACCAGCAGAGACACAGGGTACCAAGAGACCCAGTACTTC. This translates into CATSRDTGYQETQYF.

The rearrangement links TRBV2 to TRBJ1-3, with unresolved D. V lost 9 bases, J lost 3 bases, and 9 bases lay in between. The CDR3 has 12 residues. Germline CDR1 reads SNHLY; CDR2 reads FYNNEI. This chain's CDR3 is CASRQDGNTIYF. Written as DNA, the CDR3 is TGTGCCAGTCGACAAGATGGAAACACCATATATTTT.

As DNA, the CDR3 is TGCGCCAGCAGCCAAGACGTAGGGGACTATGGCTACACCTTC. Residues: CASSQDVGDYGYTF. The V gene is TRBV4-3, the J gene TRBJ1-2; D possibly corresponds to TRBD1 (5 bases). Trimming took 0 bases from V and 3 from J, leaving 8 bases between them. The CDR3 totals 14 residues. Germline CDR1 LGHNA, CDR2 YSLEER.

The CDR3 protein is CASSEGVRGQADTQYF. CDR3 coding DNA: TGTGCCAGCAGTGAGGGGGTCAGGGGGCAAGCAGATACGCAGTATTTT. The chain is built from TRBV25-1 and TRBJ2-3; 8 positions match TRBD1. Trimming cost V 3 bases and J 4 bases; bases outside gene matches: 9. The CDR3 contains 16 residues. The germline V gene encodes CDR1 MGHDK and CDR2 SYGVNS.

This chain connects TRBV19 to TRBJ2-7; a weak D match, TRBD1 (6 bases). CDR3 length: 14 amino acids. Germline V CDR1 and CDR2: LNHDA, SQIVND (reference sequence). V dropped 5 bases and J dropped 0 bases, with 11 bases sitting between them. The CDR3 bases are TGTGCCAGTAGTGCGACAGGTATCTCCTACGAGCAGTACTTC. It specifies CASSATGISYEQYF.

The chain recombines TRBV6-6 with TRBJ2-3, with D uncertain. The CDR3 is 12 residues long. V dropped 6 bases and J dropped 10 bases, with 14 bases sitting between them. Germline V gene lookup returns CDR1 MNHNY and CDR2 SVGAGI (reference sequence). The CDR3 DNA reads TGTGCCAGCAGCCCCCCCAGTTTGCCGCAGTATTTT. It specifies CASSPPSLPQYF.

The rearrangement links TRBV5-1 to TRBJ2-4; 13 positions match TRBD2. The germline gives CDR1 SGHRS, CDR2 YFSETQ. V gave up 4 bases and J gave up 11 bases; unmatched junction bases: 12. The CDR3 has 16 amino acids. The CDR3 DNA is TGCGCCAGCAGCCACGGGACTAGCGGGGAGCCTGGGGTTCAGTACTTC. Translated: CASSHGTSGEPGVQYF.

The chain uses TRBV7-2 and TRBJ1-3; D is possibly TRBD1 (6 bases). Deletions cut 5 bases from V and 4 bases from J, with 15 bases between. The CDR3 sequence is 15 residues long. Germline values: CDR1 SGHTA, CDR2 FQGNSA. This chain's CDR3 is CASSPGQRSGNTIYF. The CDR3 DNA follows: TGTGCCAGCAGCCCAGGACAGCGTAGCGGAAACACCATATATTTT.

The chain employs TRBV7-9 and TRBJ2-5, with D hard to call. The J call may be mistaken, given a closer DNA end match to TRBJ2-7. There are 14 residues in the CDR3. Germline V lookup: CDR1 SEHNR, CDR2 FQNEAQ (reference sequence). Here the CDR3 reads CASSLVQAYHEQYF. The CDR3 DNA follows: TGTGCCAGCAGCTTAGTTCAGGCTTACCACGAGCAGTACTTC.

Concerning this clone: At one end the junction does not follow the germline gene, possibly because of a read error. Other DNA sequences from this sample encode an identical CDR3 as well. The V and J genes are TRBV5-4 and TRBJ2-1; 8 positions match TRBD2. The CDR3 contains 16 residues. In germline, CDR1 is SGHNT, CDR2 YYREEE (reference sequence). In nucleotides, the CDR3 is TGTGCCAGCAGCCCCCAACTCAAGCGGGGGACGAATGAACAGTTCTTC. It specifies CASSPQLKRGTNEQFF.

The CDR3 reads CASSQEGRGSWGTGANVLTF. CDR3 sequence (DNA): TGTGCCAGCAGCCAAGAAGGGAGGGGGTCTTGGGGCACTGGGGCCAACGTCCTGACTTTC. The gene calls are TRBV4-2 and TRBJ2-6; maybe TRBD2 (7 bases). Trimming left V 0 bases short and J 2 bases short, with 20 bases between. The germline gives CDR1 LGHNA, CDR2 YNFKEQ. CDR3 length: 20 residues.

This chain connects TRBV6-1 to TRBJ1-2, with 8 bases matching TRBD1. The CDR3 has 15 amino acids. With V trimmed by 4 bases and J by 3 bases, 7 bases remained unmatched. Germline V gene lookup returns CDR1 MNHNS and CDR2 SASEGT. The CDR3 here is CASSVDRGVDYGYTF. CDR3 coding DNA: TGTGCCAGCAGTGTAGACAGGGGAGTTGACTATGGCTACACCTTC.

This chain joins TRBV4-3 and TRBJ2-1, with 8 bases aligning to TRBD2. This CDR3 comprises 15 residues. Germline lookup yields CDR1 LGHNA and CDR2 YSLEER. V shed 0 bases and J 9 bases; nucleotides not matched to a gene: 7. DNA for the CDR3: TGCGCCAGCAGCCAAGATAGGGCCGGGAGGGGTGAGCAGTTCTTC. Translated, it gives CASSQDRAGRGEQFF.

V is TRBV7-3 and J is TRBJ2-3, with 8 bases matching TRBD1. With 0 bases clipped from V and 7 bases from J, the junction kept 6 bases outside the gene matches. Germline values: CDR1 SGHTA, CDR2 FQGTGA. This CDR3 spans 15 amino acids. The DNA for the CDR3 is TGTGCCAGCAGCTTAACAGGGACAGGTCAAAATACGCAGTATTTT. This sequence encodes CASSLTGTGQNTQYF. Using reference TRBV7-3 and TRBJ2-3 for the parts outside the CDR3, the full variable domain is GAGVSQTPSNKVTEKGKYVELRCDPISGHTALYWYRQSLGQGPEFLIYFQGTGAADDSGLPNDRFFAVRPEGSVSTLKIQRTERGDSAVYLCASSLTGTGQNTQYFGPGTRLTVL.

The chain employs TRBV9 and TRBJ2-1; 8 bases are shared with TRBD2. The V segment lost 0 bases and the J segment 8 bases; nucleotides outside the gene matches: 7. The length of the CDR3 is 15 residues. Looked up from germline, CDR1 is SGDLS and CDR2 is YYNGEE. The CDR3 loop reads CASSVAPSGGHEQFF. The CDR3 nucleotides read TGTGCCAGCAGCGTAGCCCCCAGCGGGGGTCATGAGCAGTTCTTC. The entire variable domain, with the rest obtained from reference TRBV9 and TRBJ2-1, is as follows: DSGVTQTPKHLITATGQRVTLRCSPRSGDLSVYWYQQSLDQGLQFLIQYYNGEERAKGNILERFSAQQFPDLHSELNLSSLELGDSALYFCASSVAPSGGHEQFFGPGTRLTVL.

This sequence joins TRBV6-6 and TRBJ2-7; 9 bases fit TRBD1. V was clipped by 5 bases and J by 11 bases; unmatched bases: 10. The CDR3 has 13 residues. Germline loops: CDR1 MNHNY, CDR2 SVGAGI (reference sequence). Written as DNA, the CDR3 is TGTGCCAGCAGTCCTGGGACAGGGCTGAGCAAGTACTTC. Protein sequence: CASSPGTGLSKYF.

In this sample, this clone turned up once. The chain employs TRBV30 and TRBJ1-2, with D maybe TRBD1 (6 bases). Trimming took off 5 bases at V and 8 bases at J, with 12 bases between the two ends. The CDR3 length is 11 residues. CDR1 GTSNPN and CDR2 SVGIG come from the germline V gene (reference sequence). The CDR3 coding sequence is TGTGCCTGGGCGACAGGCCACGGCTACACCTTC. Translating it yields CAWATGHGYTF.

Note on this clone: Other DNA sequences in this sample translate to the same CDR3. The chain has TRBV5-1 and TRBJ2-5; D unresolved. The germline gives CDR1 SGHRS, CDR2 YFSETQ. The V and J ends lost 0 bases and 4 bases respectively, with 10 bases between them. The CDR3 consists of 14 residues. The CDR3 nucleotides read TGCGCCAGCAGCTTGGCCGCAGGTGGAGAGACCCAGTACTTC. This gives the protein CASSLAAGGETQYF.

V and J are TRBV4-1 and TRBJ2-2; 14 nucleotides align to TRBD2. This CDR3 spans 14 amino acids. Germline V gives CDR1 MGHRA, CDR2 YSYEKL. Trimming removed 8 bases from V and 7 bases from J; junction bases left unmatched: 3. Here the CDR3 reads CASGTSGGGGELFF. CDR3 in DNA: TGCGCCAGCGGGACTAGCGGGGGCGGCGGGGAGCTGTTTTTT.

This clone was counted once. CDR3 amino acids: CASSLWTGTNQPQHF. The CDR3 DNA follows: TGTGCCAGCAGCTTGTGGACAGGGACCAATCAGCCCCAGCATTTT. This sequence joins TRBV4-2 and TRBJ1-5; 8 nucleotides agree with TRBD1. Germline loops: CDR1 LGHNA, CDR2 YNFKEQ. With V trimmed by 5 bases and J by 3 bases, 6 bases remained unmatched. This CDR3 contains 15 residues.

The chain combines TRBV10-2 with TRBJ2-2, with a possible D match to TRBD1 (6 bases). CDR1 is WSHSY, CDR2 SAAADI, per germline. The CDR3 consists of 14 residues. The V end lost 3 bases, the J end lost 5 bases, and 10 bases lay between the germline ends. CDR3 loop: CASSEWQGTGELFF. For the CDR3, the DNA is TGCGCCAGCAGTGAATGGCAGGGGACCGGGGAGCTGTTTTTT.

This clone was observed a handful of times. The rearrangement links TRBV28 to TRBJ1-1; TRBD1 matches at 8 bases. Per the germline V gene, CDR1 is MDHEN and CDR2 is SYDVKM. The CDR3 contains 14 residues. With 4 bases clipped from V and 7 bases from J, the junction kept 8 bases outside the gene matches. The CDR3 nucleotides are TGTGCCAGCAGTTCCCGGACAGGGTCTCGTGAAGCTTTCTTT. It specifies CASSSRTGSREAFF. The full variable domain, with the rest looked up from reference TRBV28 and TRBJ1-1, is DVKVTQSSRYLVKRTGEKVFLECVQDMDHENMFWYRQDPGLGLRLIYFSYDVKMKEKGDIPEGYSVSREKKERFSLILESASTNQTSMYLCASSSRTGSREAFFGQGTRLTVV.

This clone was seen a single time. This sequence joins TRBV7-9 and TRBJ2-5, with TRBD2 as a possible D gene (5 bases). The V end lost 2 bases, the J end lost 3 bases, and 13 bases lay between the germline ends. The CDR3 has 15 residues. The germline gives CDR1 SEHNR, CDR2 FQNEAQ (reference sequence). As DNA, the CDR3 is TGTGCCAGCAGCTTACTCGGGGTAACTAAAGAGACCCAGTACTTC. Encoded protein: CASSLLGVTKETQYF.